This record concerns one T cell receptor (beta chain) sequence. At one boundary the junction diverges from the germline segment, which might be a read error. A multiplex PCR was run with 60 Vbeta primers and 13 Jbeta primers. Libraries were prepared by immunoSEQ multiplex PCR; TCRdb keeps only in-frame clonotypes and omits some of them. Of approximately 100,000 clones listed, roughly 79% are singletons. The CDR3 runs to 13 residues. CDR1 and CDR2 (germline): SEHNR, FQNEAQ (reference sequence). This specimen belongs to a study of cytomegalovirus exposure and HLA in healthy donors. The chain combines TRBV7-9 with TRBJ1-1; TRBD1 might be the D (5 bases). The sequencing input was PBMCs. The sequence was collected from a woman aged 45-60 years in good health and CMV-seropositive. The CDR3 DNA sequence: TGTTCCAGCAGCCCTCCGGGGGGTTATGAAGCTTTCTTT. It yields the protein CSSSPPGGYEAFF. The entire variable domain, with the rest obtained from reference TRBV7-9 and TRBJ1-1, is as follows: DTGVSQNPRHKITKRGQNVTFRCDPISEHNRLYWYRQTLGQGPEFLTYFQNEAQLEKSRLLSDRFSAERPKGSFSTLEIQRTEQGDSAMYLCSSSPPGGYEAFFGQGTRLTVV.